Each of the 10 T cell receptor beta chains below was sequenced from the same sample in a study of control samples from healthy donors and cancer patients. Profiling relied on immunoSEQ multiplex PCR, and the TCRdb table lists in-frame clones only, not all of them. Here the sample spans about 120,000 clones, about 94% being singletons. The sample comprised blood. The receptors originated from a man aged 25 to 40 in good health.

The chain couples TRBV10-3 to TRBJ1-2, with 7 bases fitting TRBD1. V shed 11 bases, J shed 2 bases, and the junction held 5 bases outside the gene matches. Germline CDR1 reads ENHRY; CDR2 reads SYGVKD. The CDR3 contains 12 residues. The CDR3 spells CAVGGGNYGYTF. In nucleotides, the CDR3 is TGTGCCGTTGGAGGGGGCAACTATGGCTACACCTTC.

The chain couples TRBV19 to TRBJ1-2; no reliable D call. This CDR3 region has 14 residues. The germline V and J ends were trimmed by 5 bases and 4 bases, with 14 bases remaining between them. Germline CDR1 reads LNHDA; CDR2 reads SQIVND (reference sequence). In DNA form, the CDR3 reads TGTGCCAGTAGTCCCCTTTTGGGGATCTATGGCTACACCTTC. Encoded protein: CASSPLLGIYGYTF.

The chain carries TRBV25-1 and TRBJ1-1, with 12 bases aligning to TRBD1. Per germline, CDR1 MGHDK and CDR2 SYGVNS. The CDR3 extends over 15 amino acids. V was clipped by 3 bases and J by 4 bases; unmatched bases: 3. CDR3 DNA: TGTGCCAGCAGTGATCGGGACAGGGGGCTCACTGAAGCTTTCTTT. Encoded protein: CASSDRDRGLTEAFF.

The genes are TRBV6-5 and TRBJ2-7; 10 nucleotides line up with TRBD1. Losses at the gene ends were 6 bases for V and 6 bases for J; bases not matched to a gene: 8. Germline V gene data show CDR1 as MNHEY and CDR2 as SVGAGI. The CDR3 loop spans 14 amino acids. The CDR3 spells CASSIGTGDFEQYF. The CDR3 region has the DNA TGTGCCAGCAGCATCGGGACAGGGGATTTCGAGCAGTACTTC.

V is TRBV30 and J is TRBJ1-1, with D possibly matching TRBD1 (6 bases). Per germline, CDR1 GTSNPN and CDR2 SVGIG (reference sequence). V was cut by 4 bases and J by 1 base, with 10 bases left in between. The CDR3 totals 13 residues. CDR3 sequence reads: CAWKWGPNTEAFF. The CDR3 DNA reads TGTGCCTGGAAGTGGGGGCCGAACACTGAAGCTTTCTTT.

CDR3 in amino acids: CASSPPGGGYEQYF. CDR3 coding DNA: TGTGCCAGCAGCCCACCCGGCGGGGGTTACGAGCAGTACTTC. This chain joins TRBV3-1 (or the pseudogene TRBV3-2) and TRBJ2-7; 7 nucleotides match TRBD2. V was clipped by 4 bases and J by 4 bases; unmatched bases: 7. Germline V lookup: CDR1 LGHDT, CDR2 YNNKEL (reference sequence). This CDR3 has 14 amino acids.

This chain connects TRBV2 to TRBJ2-7, with TRBD2 matching over 7 bases. The CDR3 loop spans 14 amino acids. The germline gives CDR1 SNHLY, CDR2 FYNNEI. With V trimmed by 7 bases and J by 2 bases, 8 bases remained unmatched. CDR3 residues: CASTSGRVTYEQYF. The CDR3, as DNA: TGTGCCAGCACCAGTGGGAGGGTGACCTACGAGCAGTACTTC.

CDR3 in DNA: TGTGCCAGCAGCTTGGCCCAGGCGTCCCAAGAGACCCAGTACTTC. This gives the protein CASSLAQASQETQYF. This chain uses TRBV5-5 with TRBJ2-5; D is unclear. The CDR3 length is 15 residues. CDR1 and CDR2 from the germline V gene are SGHKS and YYEKEE (reference sequence). Deletions cut 0 bases from V and 1 base from J, with 10 bases between. Supplemented by reference TRBV5-5 and TRBJ2-5, the full variable domain reads DAGVTQSPTHLIKTRGQQVTLRCSPISGHKSVSWYQQVLGQGPQFIFQYYEKEERGRGNFPDRFSARQFPNYSSELNVNALLLGDSALYLCASSLAQASQETQYFGPGTRLLVL.

The chain recombines TRBV14 with TRBJ1-6, with D possibly being TRBD1 (6 bases). CDR1 and CDR2 from the germline V gene are SGHDN and FVKESK. CDR3 length: 16 amino acids. V dropped 4 bases and J dropped 0 bases, with 10 bases sitting between them. CDR3: CASSRRGGSYNSPLHF. In nucleotides, the CDR3 is TGTGCCAGCAGCCGTAGAGGGGGCTCCTATAATTCACCCCTCCACTTT.

J is TRBJ1-1 and V is TRBV5-8; 11 bases are a match to TRBD1. Germline V CDR1 and CDR2: SGHTS, YDEGEE. This CDR3 comprises 15 residues. The V and J ends lost 4 bases and 6 bases, in that order; junction bases with no gene match: 8. CDR3 region: CASSLGDRGTAEAFF. The CDR3, as DNA: TGTGCCAGCAGCCTAGGGGACAGGGGGACGGCTGAAGCTTTCTTT.